A single sample is the source of the 6 T cell receptor beta chains below, sequenced in a study of Ad26.COV2.S vaccination and SARS-CoV-2 variants. Assay: immunoSEQ multiplex PCR; the TCRdb copy retains only in-frame clones and omits some. The data show 450,000 to 550,000 clones, roughly 87% seen once. As to treatment: around 19 received Ad26.COV2.S at low or high dose, single or two shots; about 5 received placebo; per-sample allocation not given. Following the first vaccine or placebo injection, samples were taken on day 63. The material sequenced was peripheral blood, taken in a trial of Ad26.COV2.S vaccine versus placebo. Receptor source: a person between 18 and 60 years old who received the Ad26.COV2.S COVID-19 vaccine or a placebo.

This chain links TRBV6-2 or TRBV6-3 with TRBJ2-2; D gene unclear. Germline V gives CDR1 MNHEY, CDR2 SVGEGT. CDR3 length: 13 residues. V was shortened by 2 bases and J by 3 bases, with 4 bases between the two germline ends. In DNA form, the CDR3 reads TGTGCCAGCAGTTACGGGGACACCGGGGAGCTGTTTTTT. This gives the protein CASSYGDTGELFF.

This clone came up a few times. This chain uses TRBV18 with TRBJ1-5, with D possibly matching TRBD1 (5 bases). The V gene lost 11 bases and the J gene lost 5 bases, with 16 bases spanning the gap. Germline assignment: CDR1 KGHSH and CDR2 LQKENI. This CDR3 comprises 13 residues. As DNA, the CDR3 is TGTGCCTCGGCCAGGGACCTGGATCAGCCCCAGCATTTT. Translating it yields CASARDLDQPQHF.

This chain joins TRBV14 and TRBJ1-4, with D maybe TRBD1 (5 bases). The length of the CDR3 is 16 residues. Germline-derived CDR1 and CDR2 are SGHDN and FVKESK. V was cut by 0 bases and J by 8 bases, with 16 bases left in between. The CDR3 DNA is TGTGCCAGCAGCCAAGATCAGGGCACCCGCTTCGAAAAACTGTTTTTT. Protein product: CASSQDQGTRFEKLFF.

Worth noting for this clone: Other DNA sequences of this sample code for an identical CDR3. This chain uses TRBV9 with TRBJ1-5; D not resolved. CDR3 length: 13 amino acids. Germline CDR1 SGDLS, CDR2 YYNGEE. V lost 0 bases, J lost 4 bases, and 5 bases lay in between. The CDR3 coding sequence is TGTGCCAGCAGCGTAGGGCCAAATCAGCCCCAGCATTTT. Translation gives CASSVGPNQPQHF.

In this sample, this clone turned up once. V is TRBV6-6 and J is TRBJ1-6; 8 nucleotides match TRBD1. The ends lost 6 bases at V and 7 bases at J; junction bases unmatched: 8. The germline gives CDR1 MNHNY, CDR2 SVGAGI (reference sequence). CDR3 length equals 15 residues. The CDR3 DNA reads as TGTGCCAGCAGCCCGACAGGGGAGGGAAATTCACCCCTCCACTTT. Its protein product is CASSPTGEGNSPLHF.

The genes are TRBV4-2 and TRBJ2-3, with D perhaps TRBD1 (5 bases). Germline CDR1 reads LGHNA; CDR2 reads YNFKEQ. This CDR3 is built from 13 residues. The V gene lost 4 bases and the J gene lost 6 bases, with 11 bases spanning the gap. This CDR3 is CASSPRAGDTQYF. In nucleotides, the CDR3 is TGTGCCAGCAGCCCCAGGGCCGGGGATACGCAGTATTTT.